These T cell receptor beta chains were read from a single sample in a study of CD8 T cells in ankylosing spondylitis. TCRdb fed the 5' RACE reads into MiXCR, producing one record per CDR3 protein. The sample yields fewer than 250,000 distinct CDR3 sequences, around 16% seen once. The sample consisted of blood, either unsorted or a sorted T cell fraction (not recorded which). Source of these receptors: a male donor with ankylosing spondylitis. The CDR3 runs from the conserved cysteine through the conserved F or W. D genes are given only for firm matches. Clone size is stated in some rows and not others, as once, few, many or a class when expanded.

TGTGCCAGCAGCTTAACAGGGGGCGACACCGGGGAGCTGTTTTTT | CASSLTGGDTGELFF | TRBJ2-2 | TRBV7-3 | TRBD1 | few
TGTGCCAGCAAGAGATTCGAAGGAGTCGCGGGCGAGCAGTACTTC | CASKRFEGVAGEQYF | TRBJ2-7 | TRBV7-6 | - | -
TGTGCCAGTAGTATAGATGTAGTGGTACCTGGGACCTACAATGAGCAGTTCTTC | CASSIDVVVPGTYNEQFF | TRBJ2-1 | TRBV19 | - | -
TGCGCCAGCAGCCAAGGGCCTTGGGGTGAAAAACTGTTTTTT | CASSQGPWGEKLFF | TRBJ1-4 | TRBV4-1 | - | few
TGTGCCAGCAGCCCAGCCTTAAGTTACGAGCAGTACTTC | CASSPALSYEQYF | TRBJ2-7 | TRBV5-6 | - | few
TGTGCCATCGCGCCGGGACTAACTAAAACCTCCGAGACCCAGTACTTC | CAIAPGLTKTSETQYF | TRBJ2-5 | TRBV2 | TRBD2 | few
TGCAGCGTTGGGGAGGGTGGCTACACCTTC | CSVGEGGYTF | TRBJ1-2 | TRBV29-1 | - | -
TGTGCCAGCAGCAGGACAGGGGGATCTGCAGATACGCAGTATTTT | CASSRTGGSADTQYF | TRBJ2-3 | TRBV7-3 | TRBD1 | -
TGCGCCAGCAGCCAAATAGCGGGAGGGACCTATGGCTACACCTTC | CASSQIAGGTYGYTF | TRBJ1-2 | TRBV4-1 | - | -
TGCAGCGTTGAAGAGCCGGGCGGGGCCTACGAGCAGTACTTC | CSVEEPGGAYEQYF | TRBJ2-7 | TRBV29-1 | - | -
TGTGCCAGCAGTGTTTCCACAACCTACGAGCAGTACTTC | CASSVSTTYEQYF | TRBJ2-7 | TRBV2 | - | few
TGTGCCAGCAGCCCGGACAATGGGGAAAAACTGTTTTTT | CASSPDNGEKLFF | TRBJ1-4 | TRBV7-6 | - | -
TGCGCCAGCAGTTTCGTCAGGGTTCCTCCTGATGGCTACACCTTC | CASSFVRVPPDGYTF | TRBJ1-2 | TRBV10-2 | - | few
TGTGCCAGCAGCGTAGGGAGGGGATTGGTGGAGACCCAGTACTTC | CASSVGRGLVETQYF | TRBJ2-5 | TRBV9 | - | -
TGTGCCAGCAATGGACAGGGGGACACTGAAGCTTTCTTT | CASNGQGDTEAFF | TRBJ1-1 | TRBV6-1 | TRBD1 | few
TGTGCCAGCAGCACGGGACAGTACTACGAGCAGTACTTC | CASSTGQYYEQYF | TRBJ2-7 | TRBV7-6 | TRBD1 | few
TGCGCCAGCAGCCAAGATATATCTAGCTTGTCCTACAATGAGCAGTTCTTC | CASSQDISSLSYNEQFF | TRBJ2-1 | TRBV4-3 | - | -
TGCAGAGGGGGGGACACTGAAGCTTTCTTT | CRGGDTEAFF | TRBJ1-1 | TRBV20-1 | - | few
TGCGCCAGCAGCCGAGAGAGGGGGTTGCCCTACGAGCAGTACTTC | CASSRERGLPYEQYF | TRBJ2-7 | TRBV4-1 | - | few
TGTGCCAGCAGCTTAGGCGGGGGCGCGGGGCACTATGGCTACACCTTC | CASSLGGGAGHYGYTF | TRBJ1-2 | TRBV13 | - | -
TGTGCCATCCAAGGTGGAGGGAGAGCTTTCTTT | CAIQGGGRAFF | TRBJ1-1 | TRBV6-6 | - | -
TGTGCCAGCAGCTTAGGCCGGACAGGGTACAATGAGCAGTTCTTC | CASSLGRTGYNEQFF | TRBJ2-1 | TRBV7-2 | TRBD1 | -
TGTGCCAGCAGCTTAGTGGGGACAGGGGGCGAGCAGTACTTC | CASSLVGTGGEQYF | TRBJ2-7 | TRBV11-2 | TRBD1 | -
TGCAGCGTTGAAGATCAGTCTGGGACAGGGGTAGCCTGGGAGCAGTACTTC | CSVEDQSGTGVAWEQYF | TRBJ2-7 | TRBV29-1 | TRBD1 | many
TGCAGCGTTGCGGGGGGGGGGACTGAAGCTTTCTTT | CSVAGGGTEAFF | TRBJ1-1 | TRBV29-1 | - | few
TGCAGCGTTGAGCAGGGGACTTTCGATGAGCAGTTCTTC | CSVEQGTFDEQFF | TRBJ2-1 | TRBV29-1 | - | many
TGTGCCAGCAGTGACTCGAAGGGGACAGGGGTCTCTGGGGCCAACGTCCTGACTTTC | CASSDSKGTGVSGANVLTF | TRBJ2-6 | TRBV6-4 | TRBD1 | -